Listed below are T cell receptor beta chains from one sample, sequenced in a study of cytomegalovirus exposure and HLA in healthy donors. The table came from immunoSEQ multiplex PCR; TCRdb's copy has only in-frame clones and leaves some out. The table includes fewer than 120,000 clones, roughly 90% detected once. The sequenced sample consisted of PBMCs. Source of these receptors: a woman between 25 and 40 years old in good health and CMV-seropositive. The CDR3 runs from the conserved cysteine through the conserved F or W. D genes are given only for firm matches. Part of the rows lack a size; the others show once, few, many or a class for expanded clones.

>NA|TRBD1|TRBJ1-2|TRBV29-1
TGCAGCGTTGAAGACCCGGACAGGGAAGACTATGGCTACACCTTC
CSVEDPDREDYGYTF
>NA|NA|TRBJ2-7|TRBV5-1
TGCGCCAGCAGCCTACTTAGCGGCCCCGGGGTCTACGAGCAGTACTTC
CASSLLSGPGVYEQYF
>NA|NA|TRBJ2-5|TRBV7-3
TGTGCCAGCAGCCCCTATGGTGGAGAGACCCAGTACTTC
CASSPYGGETQYF
>NA|NA|TRBJ1-3|TRBV5-1
TGCGCCAGCAGCTTGGCAATAGGGGCTGGAAACACCATATATTTT
CASSLAIGAGNTIYF
>NA|NA|TRBJ2-1|TRBV7-9
TGTGCCAGCAGCTTACGGCGGGTAGGGTCCTACAATGAGCAGTTCTTC
CASSLRRVGSYNEQFF
>NA|TRBD1|TRBJ2-5|TRBV30
TGTGCCTGGGGGACAGGGGGCAGGGAGCAGTACTTC
CAWGTGGREQYF
>NA|NA|TRBJ2-3|TRBV4-2
TGTGCCAGCAGCCAAGATGATGCGGGCGGGACCACAGATACGCAGTATTTT
CASSQDDAGGTTDTQYF
>few|TRBD1|TRBJ2-7|TRBV4-1
TGCGCCAGCAGCCAAGACCGGGACAGGGGGCTTCAATTTTACGAGCAGTACTTC
CASSQDRDRGLQFYEQYF
>NA|TRBD1|TRBJ2-3|TRBV4-1
TGCGCCAGCAGCCTAAGCGGACAGGGATACACAGATACGCAGTATTTT
CASSLSGQGYTDTQYF
>NA|NA|TRBJ2-7|TRBV6-1
TGTGCCAGCAGTGAAAAAGGCGGGTCCTCCTACGAGCAGTACTTC
CASSEKGGSSYEQYF
>few|TRBD1|TRBJ1-6|TRBV7-9
TGTGCCAGCAGCTTTGGCGGGACAGGGGGTGCCAATTCACCCCTCCACTTT
CASSFGGTGGANSPLHF
>NA|TRBD1|TRBJ1-6|TRBV6-5
TGTGCCAGCAGCCGTAACAGGGGCCTTAATTCACCCCTCCACTTT
CASSRNRGLNSPLHF
>NA|NA|TRBJ1-4|TRBV25-1
TGTGCCAGCAGTGGCCGGGACACCCTATATGAAAAACTGTTTTTT
CASSGRDTLYEKLFF
>NA|TRBD1|TRBJ1-1|TRBV9
TGTGCCAGCAGCGCAGATACAGGGGGCACTGAAGCTTTCTTT
CASSADTGGTEAFF
>NA|NA|TRBJ1-1|TRBV6-6
TGTGCCAGCAGTTACGGCAGACTGGGTAGTCAGGCTTTCTTT
CASSYGRLGSQAFF
>NA|TRBD1|TRBJ2-7|TRBV28
TGTGCCAGCAGTCGACAGGGATTCGGAAACGAGCAGTACTTC
CASSRQGFGNEQYF
>NA|NA|TRBJ2-3|TRBV7-8
TGTGCCAGCAGGGTGAGCGGATCTAGCACAGATACGCAGTATTTT
CASRVSGSSTDTQYF
>NA|TRBD2|TRBJ2-7|TRBV19
TGTGCCAGTAGTATAGACCTTAGCGGGAGGGCCTACGAGCAGTACTTC
CASSIDLSGRAYEQYF
>once|TRBD1|TRBJ2-2|TRBV4-1
TGCGCCAGCAGCCAAGGGCAGGGGGTCAACACCGGGGAGCTGTTTTTT
CASSQGQGVNTGELFF
>NA|TRBD1|TRBJ2-6|TRBV28
TGTGCCAGCAGTCCCGCCGGGGACAGTCACTCTGGGGCCAACGTCCTGACTTTC
CASSPAGDSHSGANVLTF
>NA|NA|TRBJ2-7|TRBV7-9
TGTGCCAGCAGCTTAGTTATCACAACGGAGGCTCTTCCCTACGAGCAGTACTTC
CASSLVITTEALPYEQYF
>few|NA|TRBJ1-6|TRBV15
TGTGCCACCAGCGGGGGGGAGGGCTCACCCCTCCACTTT
CATSGGEGSPLHF
>NA|TRBD2|TRBJ2-5|TRBV7-2
TGTGCCAGCAGCCCCGGACTAGCGGGAGGGCCCGAGAAGACCCAGTACTTC
CASSPGLAGGPEKTQYF
>NA|NA|TRBJ1-2|TRBV28
TGTGCCAGCAGGAGGTTGGGGCCCTATGGCTACACCTTC
CASRRLGPYGYTF
>NA|TRBD1|TRBJ1-2|TRBV7-8
TGTGCCAGCAGCCAACTCCCGGGACAGGGGGCGAGGGGCTATGGCTACACCTTC
CASSQLPGQGARGYGYTF
>NA|NA|TRBJ2-1|TRBV11-3
TGTGCCAGCGGAGCCCATTCTAATGAGCAGTTCTTC
CASGAHSNEQFF
>NA|TRBD1|TRBJ2-7|TRBV15
TGTGCCACCAGCAGGACAGGGGGGGCGGGATTCATAGACGAGCAGTACTTC
CATSRTGGAGFIDEQYF
>NA|NA|TRBJ1-4|TRBV6-5
TGTGCCAGCAGTCGGGACACAAGGGAAAAACTGTTTTTT
CASSRDTREKLFF
>few|TRBD1|TRBJ2-7|TRBV7-9
TGTGCCAGCAGCTCCCGAGGGGGCCTTGCGAACGAGCAGTACTTC
CASSSRGGLANEQYF
>NA|NA|TRBJ1-1|TRBV7-9
TGTGCCAGCAGCTTAGGGCGGGGCTTGGACACTGAAGCTTTCTTT
CASSLGRGLDTEAFF
>NA|TRBD2|TRBJ2-3|TRBV7-2
TGTGCCAGCAGCCCGAGTAGCGGGGGCCCCTATACGCAGTATTTT
CASSPSSGGPYTQYF
>few|TRBD2|TRBJ2-3|TRBV7-6
TGTGCCAGCAGGAGAGGCCTAGCGGGGAGCCGCACAGATACGCAGTATTTT
CASRRGLAGSRTDTQYF
>once|NA|TRBJ2-7|TRBV27
TGTGCCAGCAGTTTTTCCGGGACACGAAGTGCCGAGCAGTACTTC
CASSFSGTRSAEQYF
>NA|NA|TRBJ1-1|TRBV5-6
TGTGCCAGCAGCCCGACAGGAGGTGCTGAAGCTTTCTTT
CASSPTGGAEAFF
>NA|TRBD1|TRBJ2-2|TRBV2
TGTGCCAGCAGCACAGGGGCGCGGACCGGGGAGCTGTTTTTT
CASSTGARTGELFF
>once|TRBD1|TRBJ2-1|TRBV6-1
TGTGCCAGCAGTGAGGGTACAGGGGGCTACAATGAGCAGTTCTTC
CASSEGTGGYNEQFF
>many|NA|TRBJ2-2|TRBV19
TGTGCCAGTAAAGGACTACCGAACACCGGGGAGCTGTTTTTT
CASKGLPNTGELFF
>once|NA|TRBJ2-3|TRBV5-8
TGTGCCAGCAGCTTGACAGGTCTGGGCACAGATACGCAGTATTTT
CASSLTGLGTDTQYF
>NA|NA|TRBJ2-6|TRBV4-2
TGTGCCAGCAGCCAAGATCCCAGGGCTGGGGCCAACGTCCTGACTTTC
CASSQDPRAGANVLTF
>NA|TRBD1|TRBJ1-2|TRBV4-1
TGCGCCAGCAGCCAAGTGGGGTCAGGGGGCAATGGCTACACCTTC
CASSQVGSGGNGYTF
>few|NA|TRBJ2-1|TRBV15
TGTGCCACCAGCGGTTCAGGGGTCTACAATGAGCAGTTCTTC
CATSGSGVYNEQFF
>NA|NA|TRBJ2-6|TRBV7-6
TGTGCCAGCAGCGCGCGACCGACAGGGGCGTTGGCTAGCGGCCAGTGGGCCAACGTCCTGACTTTC
CASSARPTGALASGQWANVLTF
>NA|NA|TRBJ1-6|TRBV4-3
TGCGCCAGCAGCCAAGGAAAGGTGCGGGGATCACCCCTCCACTTT
CASSQGKVRGSPLHF
>once|TRBD1|TRBJ1-5|TRBV19
TGTGCCAGTAGCCTACAAGGGACAGGGGCGCATCAGCCCCAGCATTTT
CASSLQGTGAHQPQHF
>NA|TRBD1|TRBJ2-6|TRBV27
TGTGCCAGCAGTCCACGGACAGGGGCCTCGGGGGCCAACGTCCTGACTTTC
CASSPRTGASGANVLTF
>NA|NA|TRBJ2-2|TRBV5-1
TGCGCCAGCAGCCTAAACACCGGGGAGCTGTTTTTT
CASSLNTGELFF
>NA|NA|TRBJ2-1|TRBV14
TGTGCCAGCAGCCAAGACTATGCCTCCTACAATGAGCAGTTCTTC
CASSQDYASYNEQFF
>few|TRBD2|TRBJ2-7|TRBV4-1
TGCGCCAGCAGCCTAGCGGGAGGACCCTACGAGCAGTACTTC
CASSLAGGPYEQYF
>NA|NA|TRBJ2-7|TRBV11-2
TGTGCCAGCAGCTTATCAGGGGTCGGCTACGAGCAGTACTTC
CASSLSGVGYEQYF
>NA|TRBD1|TRBJ1-2|TRBV6-5
TGTGCCAGCAGTTACCATGCAACAGGGGAGAATGGCTACACCTTC
CASSYHATGENGYTF
>NA|NA|TRBJ2-1|TRBV18
TGTGCCAGCTCACCATCCAGGGGTTCCCTCACTTTGGATGGGCAGTTCTTC
CASSPSRGSLTLDGQFF